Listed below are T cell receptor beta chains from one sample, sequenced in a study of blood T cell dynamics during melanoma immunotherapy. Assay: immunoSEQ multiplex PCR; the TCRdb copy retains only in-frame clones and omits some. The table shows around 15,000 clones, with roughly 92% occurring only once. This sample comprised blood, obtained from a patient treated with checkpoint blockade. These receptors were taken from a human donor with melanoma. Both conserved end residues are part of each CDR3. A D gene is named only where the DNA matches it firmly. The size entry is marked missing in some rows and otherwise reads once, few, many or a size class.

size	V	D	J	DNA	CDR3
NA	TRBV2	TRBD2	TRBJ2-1	TGTGCCAGCAGTGGAACCTATGGGAGGGTCCGGCAGTTCTTC	CASSGTYGRVRQFF
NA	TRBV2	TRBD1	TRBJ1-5	TGTGCCAGCAGATTCGACAGGGAAGGTCAGCCCCAGCATTTT	CASRFDREGQPQHF
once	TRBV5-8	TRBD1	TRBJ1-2	TGTGCCAGCAGCCTGCGACAGGGGGCGCTCGGCTACACCTTC	CASSLRQGALGYTF
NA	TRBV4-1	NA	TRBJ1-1	TGCGCCAGCAGCCAGCCTCAGAACACTGAAGCTTTCTTT	CASSQPQNTEAFF
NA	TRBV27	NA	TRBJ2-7	TGTGCCAGCAGTTCACACGACAAGATCTACGAGCAGTACTTC	CASSSHDKIYEQYF
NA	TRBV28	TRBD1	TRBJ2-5	TGTGCCAGCAGTTTCAGGGGGCAAGTGGGAGAGACCCAGTACTTC	CASSFRGQVGETQYF
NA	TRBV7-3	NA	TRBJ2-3	TGTGCCAGCAGCCCTAATCTCCCAGGGGGGGCGCAGTATTTT	CASSPNLPGGAQYF
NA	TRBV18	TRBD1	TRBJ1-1	TGTGCCAGCTCAAATGGACAGGGGAGAACTGAAGCTTTCTTT	CASSNGQGRTEAFF
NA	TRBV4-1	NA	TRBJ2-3	TGCGCCAGCAGCCAAGTTCGTGTTAGCTCAGATACGCAGTATTTT	CASSQVRVSSDTQYF
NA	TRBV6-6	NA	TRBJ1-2	TGTGCCAGCAGTTATCCCTCGCAGGGGTCCCCAGGAAGCTACACCTTC	CASSYPSQGSPGSYTF
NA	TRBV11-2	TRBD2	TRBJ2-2	TGTGCCAGCAGCCCCTTGGCGGGGGTGAGGTACACCGGGGAGCTGTTTTTT	CASSPLAGVRYTGELFF
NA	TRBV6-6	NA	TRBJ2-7	TGTGCCAGCACTTCGGGGTCCCGAATCTCCTACGAGCAGTACTTC	CASTSGSRISYEQYF